The TCR beta chain under discussion was sequenced for a study of shared clonotypes between healthy human individuals. CDR3 length equals 16 residues. Germline lookup yields CDR1 LGHNA and CDR2 YSLEER. V lost 2 bases and J lost 2, with 16 bases in between. Researchers ran the assay at a deep level. Sequenced by immunoSEQ multiplex PCR; TCRdb stores in-frame clones only, minus some. The data contain under 350,000 clones, 87% of them seen just once; the ten biggest clones take up about a sixth. The study, taken as a whole, reports: Shared clonotypes: 4.5% to 6.5% naive CD4, roughly 4% naive CD8, about 2.5% memory CD4, more than 0.3% memory CD8. With few donors, the genetic and exposure-history diversity represented was limited. It was the non-shared clonotypes that had lower generation probabilities than clonotypes shared by all four donors.

In regard to this clone: The antigen is not known.

This chain links TRBV4-3 with TRBJ2-7, with TRBD1 as a possible D gene (6 bases). Sequencing was done on a sample of memory CD8+ T cells sorted from blood. Specified subset: CD45RO+ cells pooled with CCR7-negative TemRA cells. This receptor was identified in a man younger than 30 in good health. For the CDR3, the DNA is TGCGCCAGCAGCCAAAGTGCAGGGACACCTACCTACGAGCAGTACTTC. Amino acid sequence: CASSQSAGTPTYEQYF.